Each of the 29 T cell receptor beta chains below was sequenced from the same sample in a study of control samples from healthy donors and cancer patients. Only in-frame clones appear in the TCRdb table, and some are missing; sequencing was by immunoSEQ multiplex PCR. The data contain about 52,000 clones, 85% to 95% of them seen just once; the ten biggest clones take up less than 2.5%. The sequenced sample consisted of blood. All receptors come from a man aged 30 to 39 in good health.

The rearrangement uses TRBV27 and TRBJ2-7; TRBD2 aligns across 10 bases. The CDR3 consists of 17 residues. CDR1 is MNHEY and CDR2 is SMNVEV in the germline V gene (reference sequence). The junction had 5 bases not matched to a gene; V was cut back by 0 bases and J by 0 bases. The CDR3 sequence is CASSLSLAGLSSYEQYF. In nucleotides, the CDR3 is TGTGCCAGCAGTTTATCACTAGCGGGGCTAAGCTCCTACGAGCAGTACTTC.

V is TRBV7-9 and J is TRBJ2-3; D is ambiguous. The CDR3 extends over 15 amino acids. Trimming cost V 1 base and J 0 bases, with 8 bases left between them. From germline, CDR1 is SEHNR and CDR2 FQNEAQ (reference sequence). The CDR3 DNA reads TGTGCCAGCAGCTTAGTCTCTACTAGCACAGATACGCAGTATTTT. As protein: CASSLVSTSTDTQYF.

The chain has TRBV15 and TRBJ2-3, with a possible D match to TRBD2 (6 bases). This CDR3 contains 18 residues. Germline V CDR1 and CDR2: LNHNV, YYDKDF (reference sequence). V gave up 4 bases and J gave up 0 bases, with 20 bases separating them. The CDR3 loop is CATSNFWGLATSTDTQYF. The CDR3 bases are TGTGCCACCAGCAACTTCTGGGGACTGGCAACTAGCACAGATACGCAGTATTTT.

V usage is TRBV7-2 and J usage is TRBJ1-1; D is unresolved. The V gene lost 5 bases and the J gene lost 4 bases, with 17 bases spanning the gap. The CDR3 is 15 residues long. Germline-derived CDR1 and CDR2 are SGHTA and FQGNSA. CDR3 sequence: CASSLLGVGSTEAFF. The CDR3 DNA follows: TGTGCCAGCAGCCTCCTCGGGGTGGGTAGCACTGAAGCTTTCTTT.

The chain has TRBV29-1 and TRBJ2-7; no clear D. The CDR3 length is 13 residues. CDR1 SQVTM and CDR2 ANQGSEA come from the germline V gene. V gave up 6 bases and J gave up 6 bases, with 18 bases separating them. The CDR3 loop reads CSVERYFGSEQYF. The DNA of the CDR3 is TGCAGCGTCGAGCGATACTTCGGAAGCGAGCAGTACTTC.

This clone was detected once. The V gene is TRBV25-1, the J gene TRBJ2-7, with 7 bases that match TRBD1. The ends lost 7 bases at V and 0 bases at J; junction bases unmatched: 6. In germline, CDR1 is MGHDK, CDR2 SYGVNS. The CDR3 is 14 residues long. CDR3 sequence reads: CASNPGQNSYEQYF. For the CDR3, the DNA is TGTGCCAGCAATCCGGGACAGAACTCCTACGAGCAGTACTTC.

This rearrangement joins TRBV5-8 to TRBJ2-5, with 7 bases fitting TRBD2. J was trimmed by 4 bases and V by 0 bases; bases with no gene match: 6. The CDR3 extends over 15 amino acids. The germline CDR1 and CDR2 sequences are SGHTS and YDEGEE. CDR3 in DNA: TGTGCCAGCAGCTTGGCGGGGAGGGCCGCAGAGACCCAGTACTTC. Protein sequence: CASSLAGRAAETQYF.

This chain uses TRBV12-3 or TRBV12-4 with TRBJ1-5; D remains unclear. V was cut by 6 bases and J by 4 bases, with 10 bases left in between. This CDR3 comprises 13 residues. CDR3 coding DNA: TGTGCCAGCAGGAAGGAGGCTAATCAGCCCCAGCATTTT. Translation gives CASRKEANQPQHF.

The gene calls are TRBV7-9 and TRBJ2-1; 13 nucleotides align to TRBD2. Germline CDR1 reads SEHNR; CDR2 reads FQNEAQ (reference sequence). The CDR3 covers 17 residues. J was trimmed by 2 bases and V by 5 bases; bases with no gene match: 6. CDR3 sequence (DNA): TGTGCCAGCAGCACGATGGGACTAGCGGGACCCTACAATGAGCAGTTCTTC. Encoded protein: CASSTMGLAGPYNEQFF.

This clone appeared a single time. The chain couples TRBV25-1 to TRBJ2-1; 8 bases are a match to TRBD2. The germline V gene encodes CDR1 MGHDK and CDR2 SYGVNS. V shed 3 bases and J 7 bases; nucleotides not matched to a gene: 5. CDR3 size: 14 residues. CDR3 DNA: TGTGCCAGCAGTGATACCGGGAGGGGGAATGAGCAGTTCTTC. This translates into CASSDTGRGNEQFF. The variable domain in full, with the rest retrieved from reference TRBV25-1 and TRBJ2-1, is EADIYQTPRYLVIGTGKKITLECSQTMGHDKMYWYQQDPGMELHLIHYSYGVNSTEKGDLSSESTVSRIRTEHFPLTLESARPSHTSQYLCASSDTGRGNEQFFGPGTRLTVL.

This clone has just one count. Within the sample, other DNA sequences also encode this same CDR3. CDR3 nucleotides: TGTGCCAGTAGTCTATCAGGGGGGGGCGACGCGGGGGCCAACGTCCTGACTTTC. Translated, it gives CASSLSGGGDAGANVLTF. The genes are TRBV19 and TRBJ2-6; D may match TRBD1 or TRBD2 (7 bases each). Per the germline V gene, CDR1 is LNHDA and CDR2 is SQIVND (reference sequence). The V end was cut by 5 bases, the J end by 4 bases, with 21 bases between. The CDR3 covers 18 residues.

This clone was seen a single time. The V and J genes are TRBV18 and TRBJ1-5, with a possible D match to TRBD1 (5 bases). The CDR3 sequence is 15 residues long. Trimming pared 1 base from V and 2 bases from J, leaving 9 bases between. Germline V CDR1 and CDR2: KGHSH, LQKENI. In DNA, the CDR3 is TGTGCCAGCTCACCACAGTCGGGGGGCAATCAGCCCCAGCATTTT. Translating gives CASSPQSGGNQPQHF.

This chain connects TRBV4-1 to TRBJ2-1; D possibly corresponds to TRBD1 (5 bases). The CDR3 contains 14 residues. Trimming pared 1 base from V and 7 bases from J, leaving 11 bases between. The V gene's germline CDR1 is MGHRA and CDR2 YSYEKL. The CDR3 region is CASSQAQGRNEQFF. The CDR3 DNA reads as TGCGCCAGCAGCCAAGCGCAGGGCAGGAATGAGCAGTTCTTC.

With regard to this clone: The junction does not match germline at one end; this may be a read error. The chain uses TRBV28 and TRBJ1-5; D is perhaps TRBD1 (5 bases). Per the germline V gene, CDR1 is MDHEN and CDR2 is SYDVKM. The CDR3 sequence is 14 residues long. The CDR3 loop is CASRLGGEFQPQHF. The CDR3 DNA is TGTGCCAGCCGTTTGGGGGGTGAGTTTCAGCCCCAGCATTTT.

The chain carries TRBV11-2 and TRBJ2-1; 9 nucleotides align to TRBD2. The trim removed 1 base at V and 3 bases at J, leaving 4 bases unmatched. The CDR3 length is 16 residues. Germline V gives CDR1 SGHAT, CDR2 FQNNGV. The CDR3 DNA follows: TGTGCCAGCAGCTTAGTGGTAGCGGGAGTCTACAATGAGCAGTTCTTC. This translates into CASSLVVAGVYNEQFF.

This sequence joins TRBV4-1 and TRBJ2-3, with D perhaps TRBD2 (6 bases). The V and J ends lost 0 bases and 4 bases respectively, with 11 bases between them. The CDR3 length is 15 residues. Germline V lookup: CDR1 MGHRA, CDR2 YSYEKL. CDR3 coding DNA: TGCGCCAGCAGCCAAGAGGGGGGAGGTGCAGATACGCAGTATTTT. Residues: CASSQEGGGADTQYF.

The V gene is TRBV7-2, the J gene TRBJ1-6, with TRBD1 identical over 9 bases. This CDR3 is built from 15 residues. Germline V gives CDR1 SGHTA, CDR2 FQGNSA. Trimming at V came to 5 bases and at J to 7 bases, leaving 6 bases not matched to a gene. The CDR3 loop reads CASSQGQGRNSPLHF. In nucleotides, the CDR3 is TGTGCCAGCAGCCAGGGACAGGGAAGGAATTCACCCCTCCACTTT.

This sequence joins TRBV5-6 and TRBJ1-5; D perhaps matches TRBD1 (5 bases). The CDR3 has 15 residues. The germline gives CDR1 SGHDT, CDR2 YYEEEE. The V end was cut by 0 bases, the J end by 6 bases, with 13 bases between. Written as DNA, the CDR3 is TGTGCCAGCAGCTTGGTAGGGGCGCGAGGTCAGCCCCAGCATTTT. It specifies CASSLVGARGQPQHF.

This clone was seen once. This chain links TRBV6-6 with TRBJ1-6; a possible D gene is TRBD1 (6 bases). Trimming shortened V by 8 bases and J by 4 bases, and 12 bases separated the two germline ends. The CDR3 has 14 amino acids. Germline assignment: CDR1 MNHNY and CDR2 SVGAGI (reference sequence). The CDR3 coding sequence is TGTGCCAGCTCCGCAGGGGCTTATAATTCACCCCTCCACTTT. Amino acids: CASSAGAYNSPLHF.

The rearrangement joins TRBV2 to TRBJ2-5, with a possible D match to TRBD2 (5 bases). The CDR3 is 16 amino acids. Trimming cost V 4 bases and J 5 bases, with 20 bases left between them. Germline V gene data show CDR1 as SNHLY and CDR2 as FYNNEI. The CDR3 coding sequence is TGTGCCAGCAGTGGACCCTCGGACTGGCGCGGGGAGACCCAGTACTTC. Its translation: CASSGPSDWRGETQYF. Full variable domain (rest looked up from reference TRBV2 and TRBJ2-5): EPEVTQTPSHQVTQMGQEVILRCVPISNHLYFYWYRQILGQKVEFLVSFYNNEISEKSEIFDDQFSVERPDGSNFTLKIRSTKLEDSAMYFCASSGPSDWRGETQYFGPGTRLLVL.

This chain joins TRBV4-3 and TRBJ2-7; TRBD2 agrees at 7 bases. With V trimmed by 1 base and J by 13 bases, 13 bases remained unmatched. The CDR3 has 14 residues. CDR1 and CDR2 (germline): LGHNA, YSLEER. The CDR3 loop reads CASSQGLASGSTYF. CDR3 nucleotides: TGCGCCAGCAGCCAAGGACTAGCTTCCGGGAGCACCTACTTC.

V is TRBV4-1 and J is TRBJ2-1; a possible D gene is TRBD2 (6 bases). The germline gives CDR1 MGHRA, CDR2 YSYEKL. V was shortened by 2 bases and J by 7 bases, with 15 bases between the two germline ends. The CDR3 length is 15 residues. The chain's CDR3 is CASSQTTSEGNEQFF. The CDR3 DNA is TGCGCCAGCAGCCAAACGACTAGTGAGGGAAATGAGCAGTTCTTC.

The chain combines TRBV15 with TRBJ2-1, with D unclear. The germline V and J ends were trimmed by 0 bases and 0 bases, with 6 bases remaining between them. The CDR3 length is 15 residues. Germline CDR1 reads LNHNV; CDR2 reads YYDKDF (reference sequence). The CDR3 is CATSRDLASYNEQFF. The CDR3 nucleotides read TGTGCCACCAGCAGAGATCTTGCCTCCTACAATGAGCAGTTCTTC.

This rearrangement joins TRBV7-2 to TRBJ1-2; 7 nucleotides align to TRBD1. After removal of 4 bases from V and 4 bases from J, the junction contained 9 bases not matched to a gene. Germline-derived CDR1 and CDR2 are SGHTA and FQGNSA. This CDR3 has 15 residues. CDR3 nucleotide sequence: TGTGCCAGCAGCTACGTTAGGGGGCTAGGCTATGGCTACACCTTC. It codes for CASSYVRGLGYGYTF. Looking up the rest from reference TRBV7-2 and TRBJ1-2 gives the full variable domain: GAGVSQSPSNKVTEKGKDVELRCDPISGHTALYWYRQSLGQGLEFLIYFQGNSAPDKSGLPSDRFSAERTGGSVSTLTIQRTQQEDSAVYLCASSYVRGLGYGYTFGSGTRLTVV.

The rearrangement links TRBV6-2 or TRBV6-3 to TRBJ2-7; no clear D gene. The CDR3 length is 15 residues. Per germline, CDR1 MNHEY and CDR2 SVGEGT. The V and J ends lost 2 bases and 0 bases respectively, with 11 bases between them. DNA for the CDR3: TGTGCCAGCAGTTACCAAGGTAGCCCCTCCTACGAGCAGTACTTC. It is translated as CASSYQGSPSYEQYF.

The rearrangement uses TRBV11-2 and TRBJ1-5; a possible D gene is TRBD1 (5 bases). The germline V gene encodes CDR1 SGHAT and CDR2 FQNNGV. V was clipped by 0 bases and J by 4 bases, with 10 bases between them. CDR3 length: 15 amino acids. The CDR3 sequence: CASSLDFQGNQPQHF. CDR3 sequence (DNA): TGTGCCAGCAGCTTAGATTTTCAGGGTAATCAGCCCCAGCATTTT.

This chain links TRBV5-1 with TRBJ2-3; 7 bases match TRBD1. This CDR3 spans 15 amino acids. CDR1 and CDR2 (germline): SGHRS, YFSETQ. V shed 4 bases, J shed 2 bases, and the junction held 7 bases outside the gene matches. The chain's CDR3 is CASSDTGVNTDTQYF. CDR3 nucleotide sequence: TGCGCCAGCAGCGACACAGGGGTAAACACAGATACGCAGTATTTT.

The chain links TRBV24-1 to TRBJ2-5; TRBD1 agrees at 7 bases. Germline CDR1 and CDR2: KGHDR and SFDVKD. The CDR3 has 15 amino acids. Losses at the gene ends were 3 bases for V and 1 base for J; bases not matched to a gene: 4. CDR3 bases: TGTGCCACCAGTGATAGGACAGGCGCCCAAGAGACCCAGTACTTC. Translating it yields CATSDRTGAQETQYF.

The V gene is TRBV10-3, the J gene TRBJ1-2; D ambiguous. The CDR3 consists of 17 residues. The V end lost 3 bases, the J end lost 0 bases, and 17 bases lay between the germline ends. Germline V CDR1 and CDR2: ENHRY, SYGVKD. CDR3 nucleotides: TGTGCCATCAGTGAATCATCTGCAGGACTAGCTAACTATGGCTACACCTTC. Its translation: CAISESSAGLANYGYTF.